The clone carrying this T cell receptor (beta chain) was picked up a small number of times. The antigen is not known. The CDR3 loop spans 16 amino acids. Trimming stripped 7 bases from V and 0 bases from J, with 15 bases between. Germline lookup yields CDR1 SGHTA and CDR2 FQGTGA. While the first cohort had 600 to 850 subjects, the donors belonged to the separate validation cohort of about 110 subjects. The data originate from a study of cytomegalovirus exposure and HLA in healthy donors. Study details: The same platform was used for the 120 or so validation repertoires as for the roughly 670 first-cohort repertoires, as reported in a later analysis.

Study outcomes and limitations: Some TCR beta chains (164 of them) were listed as cytomegalovirus-associated.

Only in-frame clones appear in the TCRdb table, and some are missing; sequencing was by immunoSEQ multiplex PCR. There are some 70,000 clones in the sample; approximately 80% occur only once, and under 3.5% lies in the top ten. The source is a man aged 30 to 45 in good health and CMV-seronegative. Sequences were obtained from PBMCs. V gene TRBV7-3 combines with J gene TRBJ2-2, with D tentatively TRBD1 (5 bases). The CDR3 protein is CASNLQGPPNTGELFF. The CDR3 DNA reads as TGTGCCAGCAACCTCCAGGGCCCTCCGAACACCGGGGAGCTGTTTTTT. The whole variable domain, filled in from reference TRBV7-3 and TRBJ2-2, reads GAGVSQTPSNKVTEKGKYVELRCDPISGHTALYWYRQSLGQGPEFLIYFQGTGAADDSGLPNDRFFAVRPEGSVSTLKIQRTERGDSAVYLCASNLQGPPNTGELFFGEGSRLTVL.